This T cell receptor beta chain was recovered during a study of blood T cell repertoires in COVID-19. The wider study: The analysed material was cDNA or gDNA that came from T cells, B-cell-depleted T cells, or PBMCs.

This CDR3 is built from 13 residues. From germline, CDR1 is SQVTM and CDR2 ANQGSEA. V was pared by 7 bases and J by 4 bases, with 17 bases between. Generated by immunoSEQ multiplex PCR, the TCRdb table keeps only in-frame clones and is missing some. The table records about 200,000 clones, around four fifths of them present only once. The chain combines TRBV29-1 with TRBJ2-7; D possibly corresponds to TRBD2 (6 bases). This receptor was identified in a woman aged 45-59 years who had been exposed to COVID-19. The material sequenced was PBMCs or T cells enriched from blood (not recorded which). CDR3 region: CSARPGGAYEQYF. The CDR3 DNA reads as TGCAGCGCCCGCCCCGGGGGTGCATACGAGCAGTACTTC.